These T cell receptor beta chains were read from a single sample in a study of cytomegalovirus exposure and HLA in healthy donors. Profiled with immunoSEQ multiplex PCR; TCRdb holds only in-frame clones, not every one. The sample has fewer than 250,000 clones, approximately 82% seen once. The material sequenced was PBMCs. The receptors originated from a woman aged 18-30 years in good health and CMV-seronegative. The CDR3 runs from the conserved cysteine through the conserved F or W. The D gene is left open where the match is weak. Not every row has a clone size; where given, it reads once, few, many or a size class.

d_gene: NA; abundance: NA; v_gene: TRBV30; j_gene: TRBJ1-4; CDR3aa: CAGCLRDGTNEKLFF; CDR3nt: TGTGCCGGGTGCCTGAGAGATGGGACTAATGAAAAACTGTTTTTT
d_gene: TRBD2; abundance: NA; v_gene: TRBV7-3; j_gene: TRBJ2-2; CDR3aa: CASSIRTSGRAGELFF; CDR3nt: TGTGCCAGCAGCATCCGGACTAGCGGTCGCGCCGGGGAGCTGTTTTTT
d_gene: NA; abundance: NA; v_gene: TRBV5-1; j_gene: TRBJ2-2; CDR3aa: CASSSSPGTGELFF; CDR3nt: TGCGCCAGCAGCTCAAGCCCGGGAACCGGGGAGCTGTTTTTT
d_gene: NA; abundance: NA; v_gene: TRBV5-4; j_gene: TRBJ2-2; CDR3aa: CASSSQSGTTNTGELFF; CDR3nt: TGTGCCAGCAGCTCCCAATCCGGGACAACGAACACCGGGGAGCTGTTTTTT
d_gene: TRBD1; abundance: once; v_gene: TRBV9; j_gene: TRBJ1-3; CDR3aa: CASSMGFLGGTGGNTIYF; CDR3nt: TGTGCCAGCAGTATGGGATTTTTGGGCGGGACAGGGGGAAACACCATATATTTT
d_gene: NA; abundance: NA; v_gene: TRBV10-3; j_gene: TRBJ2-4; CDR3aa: CAISESDIQYF; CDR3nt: TGTGCCATCAGTGAGTCCGACATTCAGTACTTC
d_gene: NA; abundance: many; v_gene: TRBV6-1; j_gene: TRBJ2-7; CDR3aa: CASSELGDADSYEQYF; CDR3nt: TGTGCCAGCAGTGAATTGGGGGACGCTGATTCCTACGAGCAGTACTTC
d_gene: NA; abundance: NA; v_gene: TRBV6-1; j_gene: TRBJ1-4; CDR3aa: CASSEGAGTNEKLFF; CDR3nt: TGTGCCAGCAGTGAAGGGGCCGGCACTAATGAAAAACTGTTTTTT
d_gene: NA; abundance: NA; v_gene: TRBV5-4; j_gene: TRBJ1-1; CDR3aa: CASSLGKNTEAFF; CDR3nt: TGTGCCAGCAGCTTGGGGAAGAACACTGAAGCTTTCTTT
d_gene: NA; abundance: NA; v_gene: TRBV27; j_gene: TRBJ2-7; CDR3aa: CASSSRQTSSSYEQYF; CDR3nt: TGTGCCAGCAGTTCCAGACAGACCTCGAGCTCCTACGAGCAGTACTTC
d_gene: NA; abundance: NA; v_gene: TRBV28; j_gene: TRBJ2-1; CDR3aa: CASSLSRGAGQFF; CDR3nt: TGTGCCAGCAGTTTGAGTCGGGGGGCCGGTCAGTTCTTC
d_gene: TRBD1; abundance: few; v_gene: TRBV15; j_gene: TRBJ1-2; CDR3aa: CATEDRERGYGYTF; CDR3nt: TGTGCCACCGAGGACAGGGAACGTGGCTATGGCTACACCTTC
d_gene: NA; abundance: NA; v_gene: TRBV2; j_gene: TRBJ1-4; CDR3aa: CASRPDGVTNEKLFF; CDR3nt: TGTGCCAGCAGGCCTGACGGGGTTACTAATGAAAAACTGTTTTTT
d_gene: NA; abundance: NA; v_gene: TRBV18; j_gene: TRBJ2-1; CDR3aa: CASSPPRAAPSSYNEQFF; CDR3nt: TGTGCCAGCTCACCACCGAGGGCAGCCCCGAGCTCCTACAATGAGCAGTTCTTC
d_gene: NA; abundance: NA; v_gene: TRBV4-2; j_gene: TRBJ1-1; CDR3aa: CASSQAPDSLNTEAFF; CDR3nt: TGTGCCAGCAGCCAAGCCCCCGACAGCTTAAACACTGAAGCTTTCTTT
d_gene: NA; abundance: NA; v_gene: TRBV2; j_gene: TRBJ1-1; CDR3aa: CATTGRVTEAFF; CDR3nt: TGTGCCACCACAGGGAGGGTCACTGAAGCTTTCTTT
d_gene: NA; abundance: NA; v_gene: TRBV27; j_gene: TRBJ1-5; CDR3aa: CASSFRAEGNSNQPQHF; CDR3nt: TGTGCCAGCAGTTTCCGGGCCGAAGGGAATAGCAATCAGCCCCAGCATTTT
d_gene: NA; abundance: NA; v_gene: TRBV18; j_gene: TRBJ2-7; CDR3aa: CASSLRTGGEQYF; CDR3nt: TGTGCCAGCTCACTTCGGACGGGTGGAGAGCAGTACTTC
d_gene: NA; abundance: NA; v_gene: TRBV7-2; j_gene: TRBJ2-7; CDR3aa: CASSLQPTYEQYF; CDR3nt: TGTGCCAGCAGCTTACAACCGACCTACGAGCAGTACTTC